One TCR beta chain is described in this entry. The antigen is unknown. Sequencing used immunoSEQ multiplex PCR; TCRdb keeps in-frame clones, though not all of them. This table has 9,000 to 15,000 clones, roughly 89% appearing once. The data derive from a study of T cell clonotyping in hematopoietic cell transplantation. Study-level points and caveats: CD4 and CD8 repertoire contributions could not be separated without sorting. At the given depth, recipient repertoires were over 95% de novo clonotypes.

This CDR3 region has 17 residues. CDR1 and CDR2 (germline): LGHNA, YSLEER. The V gene lost 5 bases and the J gene lost 0 bases, with 19 bases spanning the gap. This receptor was taken from a human donor who either received an allogeneic hematopoietic cell transplant for a myeloid malignancy or was a related donor (not recorded which). Some clones in this sample may be carry-over from other donors' samples. The V gene is TRBV4-3, the J gene TRBJ1-1, with D possibly being TRBD1 (6 bases). What was sequenced was peripheral blood mononuclear cells. As DNA, the CDR3 is TGCGCCAGCAGCTTCTGGGGGGCAGGGGACATGAACACTGAAGCTTTCTTT. This gives the protein CASSFWGAGDMNTEAFF.